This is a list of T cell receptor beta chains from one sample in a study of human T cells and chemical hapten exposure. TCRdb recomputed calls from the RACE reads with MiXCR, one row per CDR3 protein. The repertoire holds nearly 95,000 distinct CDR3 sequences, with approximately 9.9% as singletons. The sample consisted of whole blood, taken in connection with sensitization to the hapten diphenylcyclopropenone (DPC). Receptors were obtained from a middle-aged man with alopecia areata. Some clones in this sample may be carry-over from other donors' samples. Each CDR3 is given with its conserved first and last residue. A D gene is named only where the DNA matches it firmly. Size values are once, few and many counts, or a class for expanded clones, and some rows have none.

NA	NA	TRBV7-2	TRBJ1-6	TGTGCCAGCAGCTCAACCGGGACCGTTTCACCCCTCCACTTT	CASSSTGTVSPLHF
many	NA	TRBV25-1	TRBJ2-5	TGTGCCAGCACCTCACCCCTGACCGAGACCCAGTACTTC	CASTSPLTETQYF
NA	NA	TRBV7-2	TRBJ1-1	TGTGCCAGCAGCCCCAGACCCGGGACGCTCGGGGCTGAAGCTTTCTTT	CASSPRPGTLGAEAFF
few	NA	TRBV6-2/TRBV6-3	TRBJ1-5	TGTGCCAGCGGGCGGGGAGAGGGTCAGCCCCAGCATTTT	CASGRGEGQPQHF
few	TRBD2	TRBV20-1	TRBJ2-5	TGCAGTGCTAGAGTCGGAACGACAACGGGAGGGTTAGAGACCCAGTACTTC	CSARVGTTTGGLETQYF
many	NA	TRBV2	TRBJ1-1	TGTGCCAGCAGAACAAACAGGGAGACTGAAGCTTTCTTT	CASRTNRETEAFF
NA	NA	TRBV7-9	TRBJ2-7	TGTGCCTCAACGCGAGGGATTTCGTCCTACGAGCAGTACTTC	CASTRGISSYEQYF
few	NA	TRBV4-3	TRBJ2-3	TGCGCCAGCAGCCAAGATAATGGCGGGATAAGAGCAGATACGCAGTATTTT	CASSQDNGGIRADTQYF
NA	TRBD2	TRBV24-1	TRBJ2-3	TGTGCCACCAGTCGGGCTAGCGGTACAGATACGCAGTATTTT	CATSRASGTDTQYF
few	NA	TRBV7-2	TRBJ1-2	TGTGCCAGCAGCTTACTTAGGGAATTTGGCTACACCTTC	CASSLLREFGYTF
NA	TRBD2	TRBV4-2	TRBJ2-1	TGTGCCAGCAGCCAAGAGAGATTAGCGGGAGGGTGGGGCGGTGAGCAGTTCTTC	CASSQERLAGGWGGEQFF
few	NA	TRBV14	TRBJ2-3	TGTGCCAGCAGCCAATCAGATACGCAGTATTTT	CASSQSDTQYF
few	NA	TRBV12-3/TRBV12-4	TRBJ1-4	TGTGCCAGCAGTTGGGACCGTGAAAAACTGTTTTTT	CASSWDREKLFF
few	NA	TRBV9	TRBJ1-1	TGTGCCAGCAGCGTCTTCCAGGGTCCGAACACTGAAGCTTTCTTT	CASSVFQGPNTEAFF
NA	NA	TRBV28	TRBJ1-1	TGTGCCAGCAGTATAAGGTACACTGAAGCTTTCTTT	CASSIRYTEAFF